The TCR beta chain under discussion was sequenced for a study of cytomegalovirus exposure and HLA in healthy donors. Study-wide background: The 120 validation repertoires were produced on the same platform as the 500 to 800 repertoires of the first cohort. This was reported in a later analysis.

With V trimmed by 4 bases and J by 8 bases, 5 bases remained unmatched. In germline, CDR1 is SGHTA, CDR2 FQGTGA. This CDR3 comprises 14 residues. The repertoire was sequenced with immunoSEQ multiplex PCR; TCRdb's copy has only in-frame clones and lacks some. The table records around 260,000 clones, roughly 91% of them present only once. The source material was PBMCs. The chain links TRBV7-3 to TRBJ2-1; 10 bases agree with TRBD2. The sequence came from a woman aged 25 to 39 in good health and CMV-seronegative. CDR3 loop: CASSSTGTSDEQFF. The CDR3 coding sequence is TGTGCCAGCAGCTCCACCGGGACTAGCGATGAGCAGTTCTTC. The variable domain in full, completed from reference TRBV7-3 and TRBJ2-1, reads GAGVSQTPSNKVTEKGKYVELRCDPISGHTALYWYRQSLGQGPEFLIYFQGTGAADDSGLPNDRFFAVRPEGSVSTLKIQRTERGDSAVYLCASSSTGTSDEQFFGPGTRLTVL.